This TCR beta chain was captured in a study of blood T cells in healthy people across ages. A single count supports this clonotype. PCR was performed a second time for about 7 to 12 cycles using a sample-barcoded 5' primer and a J-beta primer mix. TCRdb fed the 5' RACE reads into MiXCR, producing one record per CDR3 protein. The data contain about 570,000 distinct CDR3 sequences, approximately 25% of them seen just once; the ten biggest clones take up less than 20%. Germline CDR1 is SGHRS and CDR2 is YFSETQ. This CDR3 contains 16 residues. V lost 4 bases and J lost 0, with 14 bases in between. Source material: blood. J is TRBJ2-1 and V is TRBV5-1, with a possible D match to TRBD2 (5 bases). The source of this sequence is a woman aged 70-85 years in good health. The CDR3 here is CASSVLGLSSYNEQFF. The CDR3, as DNA: TGCGCCAGCAGCGTCCTAGGACTGAGCTCCTACAATGAGCAGTTCTTC.